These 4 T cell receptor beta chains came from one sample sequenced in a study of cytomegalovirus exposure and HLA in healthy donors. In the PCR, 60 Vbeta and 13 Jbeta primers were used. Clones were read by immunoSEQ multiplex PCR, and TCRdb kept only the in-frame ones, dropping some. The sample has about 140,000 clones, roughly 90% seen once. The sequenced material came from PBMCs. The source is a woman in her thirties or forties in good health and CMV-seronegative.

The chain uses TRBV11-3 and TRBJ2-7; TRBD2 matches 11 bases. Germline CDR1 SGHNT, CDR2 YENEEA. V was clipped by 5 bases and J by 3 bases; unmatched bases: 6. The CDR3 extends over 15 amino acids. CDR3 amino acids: CASSPTSGGIYEQYF. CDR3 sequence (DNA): TGTGCCAGCAGCCCCACTAGCGGGGGAATCTACGAGCAGTACTTC.

CDR3: CASSREFYEQYF. The CDR3 DNA reads TGTGCCAGCAGCCGGGAGTTCTACGAGCAGTACTTC. V is TRBV11-2 and J is TRBJ2-7; TRBD2 is a possible D gene (6 bases). CDR1 is SGHAT and CDR2 is FQNNGV in the germline V gene. V lost 5 bases to trimming and J lost 3 bases, with 8 bases between them. The CDR3 has 12 amino acids. Supplemented by reference TRBV11-2 and TRBJ2-7, the full variable domain reads EAGVAQSPRYKIIEKRQSVAFWCNPISGHATLYWYQQILGQGPKLLIQFQNNGVVDDSQLPKDRFSAERLKGVDSTLKIQPAKLEDSAVYLCASSREFYEQYFGPGTRLTVT.

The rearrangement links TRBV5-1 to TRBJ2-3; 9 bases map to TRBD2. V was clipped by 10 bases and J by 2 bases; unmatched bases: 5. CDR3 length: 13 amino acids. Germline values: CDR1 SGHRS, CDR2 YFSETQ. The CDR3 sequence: CACGGEATDTQYF. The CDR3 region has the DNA TGCGCCTGCGGGGGGGAGGCCACAGATACGCAGTATTTT.

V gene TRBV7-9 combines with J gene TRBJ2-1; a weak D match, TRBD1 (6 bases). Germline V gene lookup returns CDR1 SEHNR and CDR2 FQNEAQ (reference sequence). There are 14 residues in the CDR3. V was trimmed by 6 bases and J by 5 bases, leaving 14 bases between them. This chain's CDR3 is CASRDQQGNNEQFF. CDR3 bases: TGTGCCAGCAGAGACCAACAGGGAAACAATGAGCAGTTCTTC.